This TCR beta chain was sequenced for a study of metastatic and nonmetastatic thyroid tumors. Study in general: Across peripheral blood and tumor or nodule tissue samples taken from malignant and benign thyroid patients, the repertoires were compared with one another. Study outcomes and limitations: Reportedly, malignant thyroid tumors had significantly higher TCR beta diversity than benign nodules, in blood and tumor.

Original analysis: Built for papillary thyroid cancer, a distant-metastasis classifier drew on CDR3 differences across clinicopathological groups. Using MiXCR, TCRdb re-called clones from the PCR reads. The V and J calls here are based on TCRdb, not the publication. The table includes over 8,000 clones, 31% detected once. Details on this clone: Its specificity is not known.

V was clipped by 1 base and J by 4 bases; unmatched bases: 13. The germline V gene has CDR1 MGHRA and CDR2 YSYEKL. This CDR3 is 19 amino acids long. Each patient came to thyroid surgery without any prior treatment (of any kind). The chain is built from TRBV4-1 and TRBJ1-2; 12 bases match TRBD1. The sample taken for sequencing was adjacent normal tissue. This receptor was identified in a female donor with papillary thyroid cancer or a benign thyroid nodule (not recorded which). Some clones in this sample may be carry-over from other donors' samples. CDR3: CASSQVKGTGGSIGYGYTF. The CDR3 nucleotides are TGCGCCAGCAGCCAAGTTAAAGGGACAGGGGGCTCTATTGGCTATGGCTACACCTTC.